This TCR beta chain is from a study of T cells in Graves' hyperthyroidism and ophthalmopathy. Overall study results and limits: By a 13 V-J model, ophthalmopathy was set apart from stable hyperthyroidism. The model predicted ophthalmopathy a median approximately six months before onset.

The germline V and J ends were trimmed by 0 bases and 0 bases, with 7 bases remaining between them. From germline, CDR1 is SGHRS and CDR2 YFSETQ. This CDR3 has 15 amino acids. At least ten counts were recorded for this clonotype. Its antigen is not known. Amplified regions were TCR beta CDR3 sequences from RNA transcripts. TCR CDR3 regions were first amplified by RT-PCR with HTBI primers. From the multiplex PCR reads, TCRdb called clonotypes with MiXCR, one entry per CDR3 protein. Of about 420,000 distinct CDR3 sequences listed, about 15% are singletons. Orbital computed tomography and thyroid ultrasound, together with serum TRAb and thyroxine and clinical symptoms, were used for diagnoses.

V gene TRBV5-1 combines with J gene TRBJ2-1; the D is unclear. The receptor was isolated from a woman aged 18-29 years with Graves' hyperthyroidism. The sequenced material came from blood. CDR3 in DNA: TGCGCCAGCAGCTTGGTCGGACCCTCCTACAATGAGCAGTTCTTC. Translated, it gives CASSLVGPSYNEQFF.